The T cell receptor (beta chain) under discussion was sequenced for a study of neurological immune-mediated disorders. The CDR3 spans 12 residues. Trimming removed 5 bases at V and 3 bases at J, with 11 bases between. Germline V gene sequence: CDR1 DFQATT, CDR2 SNEGSKA (reference sequence). This clonotype was seen many times. cDNA synthesis was performed by 5'RACE with 10-nucleotide random UMIs. Via MiXCR, TCRdb re-called the 5' RACE reads, giving one row per CDR3 protein. The table has 75,000 to 80,000 distinct CDR3 sequences, 5% to 5.5% seen once. The sequence derives from a woman aged 25 to 39 with multiple sclerosis. The sample comprised PBMCs. The rearrangement links TRBV20-1 to TRBJ2-7, with D possibly TRBD2 on 5 matching bases. The CDR3 sequence: CSAEGFSYEQYF. The CDR3 nucleotides read TGCAGTGCTGAGGGTTTTAGCTACGAGCAGTACTTC.